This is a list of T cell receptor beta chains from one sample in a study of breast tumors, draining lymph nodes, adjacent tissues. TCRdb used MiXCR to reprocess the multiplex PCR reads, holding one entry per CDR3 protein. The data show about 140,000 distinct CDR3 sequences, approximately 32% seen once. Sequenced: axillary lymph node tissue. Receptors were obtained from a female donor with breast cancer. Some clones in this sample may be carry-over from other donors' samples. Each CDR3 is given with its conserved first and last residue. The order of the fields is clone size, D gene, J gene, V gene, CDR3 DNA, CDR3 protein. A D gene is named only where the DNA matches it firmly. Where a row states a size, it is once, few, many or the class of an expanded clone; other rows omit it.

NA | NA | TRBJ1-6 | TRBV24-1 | TGTGCCACCAGTGCTAAAGGCGGGCTCTCCTATAATTCACCCCTCCACTTT | CATSAKGGLSYNSPLHF
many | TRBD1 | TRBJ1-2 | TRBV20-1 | TGCAGTGCTAGTCCCCAGACAGGGTTTGGCTACACCTTC | CSASPQTGFGYTF
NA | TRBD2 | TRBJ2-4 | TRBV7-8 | TGTGCCAGCAGCTTAGTAGGGCGGGGGGGGGGAACAGGGCTAGCCAAAAACATTCAGTACTTC | CASSLVGRGGGTGLAKNIQYF
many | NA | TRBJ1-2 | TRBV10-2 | TGCGCCAGCAGTCCCGGGACAACTAACTATGGCTACACCTTC | CASSPGTTNYGYTF
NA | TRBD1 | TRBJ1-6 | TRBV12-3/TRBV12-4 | TGTGCCATCAGGGGACAGGGGACCCATGCCTATAATTCACCCCTCCACTTT | CAIRGQGTHAYNSPLHF
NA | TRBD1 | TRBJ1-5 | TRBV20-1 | TGCAGTGCCGTTAGGGACAGGGCGGGTGGTAGGGCTCATCAGCCCCAGCATTTT | CSAVRDRAGGRAHQPQHF
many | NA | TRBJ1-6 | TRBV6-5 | TGTGCCAGCAGCTCCTTGACAGGTTTGAAGGCCCTCCACTTT | CASSSLTGLKALHF
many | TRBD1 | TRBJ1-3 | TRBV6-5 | TGTGCCAGCAGTTGGGACAGGGGGTCTGTCGGTGGAAACACCATATATTTT | CASSWDRGSVGGNTIYF
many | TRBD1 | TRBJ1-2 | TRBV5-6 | TGTGCCAGCAGCAGGGACAGGGGAATCTATGGCTACACCTTC | CASSRDRGIYGYTF
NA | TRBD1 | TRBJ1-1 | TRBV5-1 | TGCGCCAGCAGCCGGGGACAGACCCTGAACACTGAAGCTTTCTTT | CASSRGQTLNTEAFF
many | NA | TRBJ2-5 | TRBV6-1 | TGTGCCAGCAGTGAAGGAGCGCCTCTCCAAGAGACCCAGTACTTC | CASSEGAPLQETQYF
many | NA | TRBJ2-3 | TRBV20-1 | TGCAGTGCTAGCCTGGAGGACACCCTCTTCACAGATACGCAGTATTTT | CSASLEDTLFTDTQYF
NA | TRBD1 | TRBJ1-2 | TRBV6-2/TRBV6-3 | TGTGCCAGCAGACTACCGGGACAGGGTAACTATGGCTACACCTTC | CASRLPGQGNYGYTF
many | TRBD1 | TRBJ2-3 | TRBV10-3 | TGTGCCATCAGTGAGGGGACTCAGGGACAGGGGAGCACGCAGTATTTT | CAISEGTQGQGSTQYF
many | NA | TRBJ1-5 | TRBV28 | TGTGCCAGCAGTTTCCGTCAGCCCCAGCATTTT | CASSFRQPQHF
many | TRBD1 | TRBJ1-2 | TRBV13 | TGTGCCAGCAGCTCCCCGGTCGTAGGGGGCGCTGGCTATGGCTACACCTTC | CASSSPVVGGAGYGYTF
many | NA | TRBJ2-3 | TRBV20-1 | TGCAGTGCTACCTATCTCGGGACCGACAGTGGCACAGATACGCAGTATTTT | CSATYLGTDSGTDTQYF
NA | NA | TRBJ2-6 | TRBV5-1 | TGCGCCGGCAGCTTAACCCAGACTTACTCCGGGGCCAACGTCCTGACTTTC | CAGSLTQTYSGANVLTF
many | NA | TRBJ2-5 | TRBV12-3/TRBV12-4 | TGTGCCAGCAGCTTAGACAGACAAGAGACCCAGTACTTC | CASSLDRQETQYF
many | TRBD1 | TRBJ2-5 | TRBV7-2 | TGTGCCAGCAGCCCCTCCGGGACAGGGGCAGAGACCCAGTACTTC | CASSPSGTGAETQYF
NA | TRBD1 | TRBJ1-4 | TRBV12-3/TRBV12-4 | TGTGCCAGCAGCATAGTGGGACAGGGGTGGGAGAAACTGTTTTTT | CASSIVGQGWEKLFF
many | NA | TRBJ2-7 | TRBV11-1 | TGTGCCAGCAGCGGGACGGGGAGCAACGAGCAGTACTTC | CASSGTGSNEQYF
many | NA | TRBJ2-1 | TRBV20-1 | TGCAGTGCTAGAGATCCTAGCATCCGCGATGAGCAGTTCTTC | CSARDPSIRDEQFF
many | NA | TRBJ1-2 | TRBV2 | TGTGCCAGCAGAGGACAGTTTGGGGGCTACACCTTC | CASRGQFGGYTF
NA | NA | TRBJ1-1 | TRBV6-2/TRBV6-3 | TGTGCCAGCAGTCAACAGGGAGTGCAAACTGAAGCTTTCTTT | CASSQQGVQTEAFF
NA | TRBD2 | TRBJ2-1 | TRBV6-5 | TGTGCCAGCAGCCGGGGGGGCTACAATGAGCAGTTCTTC | CASSRGGYNEQFF
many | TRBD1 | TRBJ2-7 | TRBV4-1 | TGCGCCAGCAGCCAAGAGGGACAGGGGGCCTACGAGCAGTACTTC | CASSQEGQGAYEQYF
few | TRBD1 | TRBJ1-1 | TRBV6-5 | TGTGCCAGCAGTGCCGACAGGGGGCAGGTAGGCGACACTGAAGCTTTCTTT | CASSADRGQVGDTEAFF
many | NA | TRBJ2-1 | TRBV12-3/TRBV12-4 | TGTGCCAGCAGTCATACCCTGGGACACGAGGGTGGTGAGCAGTTCTTC | CASSHTLGHEGGEQFF
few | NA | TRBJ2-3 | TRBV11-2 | TGTGCCAGCAGCCCACGGGGGCGATCGGCTCCATCTAGCACAGATACGCAGTATTTT | CASSPRGRSAPSSTDTQYF
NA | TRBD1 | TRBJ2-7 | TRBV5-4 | TGTGCCAGCAGCGATACACAGGGGGCCTACGAGCAGTACTTC | CASSDTQGAYEQYF
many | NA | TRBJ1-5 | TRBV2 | TGTGCCAGCAGTGAAAAGGGAAATCAGCCCCAGCATTTT | CASSEKGNQPQHF
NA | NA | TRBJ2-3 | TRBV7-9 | NA | CASSFYICSAAGGPSPQYF
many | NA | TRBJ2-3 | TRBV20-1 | TGCAGTGCTAGAGATCGTGTGGTAGGGGGGGGGGTGGATACGCAGTATTTT | CSARDRVVGGGVDTQYF
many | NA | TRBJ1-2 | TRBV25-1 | TGTGCCAGCAGGAACACGGGGAGGATTGGCTACACCTTC | CASRNTGRIGYTF
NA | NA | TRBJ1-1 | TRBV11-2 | TGTGCCAGCAGCTCCCGACAGAGGGCGCCGAGAGCTTTCTTT | CASSSRQRAPRAFF
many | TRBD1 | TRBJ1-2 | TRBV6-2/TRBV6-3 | TGTGCCAGCGGACAGGGTCGGCTTGGCTACACCTTC | CASGQGRLGYTF
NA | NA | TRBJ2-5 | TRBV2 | TGTGCCAGCAGTCGAACGAACCAAGAGACCCAGTACTTC | CASSRTNQETQYF
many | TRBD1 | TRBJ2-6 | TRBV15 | TGTGCCACCATAAACCGGGACAGGGGGCTTTCTGGGGCCAACGTCCTGACTTTC | CATINRDRGLSGANVLTF
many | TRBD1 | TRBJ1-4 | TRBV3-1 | TGTGCCAGCAGCCCGCGGACAGGGGAAGGTGAAAAACTGTTTTTT | CASSPRTGEGEKLFF
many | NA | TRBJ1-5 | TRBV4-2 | TGTGCCAGCAGCCAAGATTCGGGGCCGGGGCAGCCCCAGCATTTT | CASSQDSGPGQPQHF
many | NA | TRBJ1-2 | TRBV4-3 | TGCGCCAGCAGACGGGAAATAGGGAACTATGGCTACACCTTC | CASRREIGNYGYTF
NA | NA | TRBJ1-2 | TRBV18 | TGTGCCAGCTCACCAGAGGCCCCAGGGATGGGCTATGGCTACACCTTC | CASSPEAPGMGYGYTF
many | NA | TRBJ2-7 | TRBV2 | TGTGCCAGCACCGGGGACTCCTACGAGCAGTACTTC | CASTGDSYEQYF
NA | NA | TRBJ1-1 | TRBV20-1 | TGCAGTGCCACGAAAGGGGGATATGGTGAAGCTTTCTTT | CSATKGGYGEAFF
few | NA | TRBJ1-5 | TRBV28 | TGTGCCAGCAGTTTATCTGGGTTGCGGCAGCCCCAGCATTTT | CASSLSGLRQPQHF
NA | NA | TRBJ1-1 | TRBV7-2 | TGTGCCAGCAGCCCAGGGCGGGGCCTGTTGACTGAAGCTTTCTTT | CASSPGRGLLTEAFF
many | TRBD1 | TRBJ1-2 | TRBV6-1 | TGTGCCAGCAGCGGAGATTGGACAGGGGGCCTTGGCTACACCTTC | CASSGDWTGGLGYTF
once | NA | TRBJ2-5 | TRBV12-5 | TGTGCTAGTGGTTTTATGGGGCCCCAGTACTTC | CASGFMGPQYF
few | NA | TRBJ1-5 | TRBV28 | TGTGCCAGCAGTTTACAGGGTGGCAATCAGCCCCAGCATTTT | CASSLQGGNQPQHF
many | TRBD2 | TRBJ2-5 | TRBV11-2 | TGTGCCAGCAGCTTCTCGACTAGCGGACAAGAGACCCAGTACTTC | CASSFSTSGQETQYF
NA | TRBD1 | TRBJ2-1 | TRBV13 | TGTGCCAGCAGCGCCCCGAGGACAGGCTACAATGAGCAGTTCTTC | CASSAPRTGYNEQFF
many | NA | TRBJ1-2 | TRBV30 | TGTGCCTGGAGCCGACAGGCGGGCGGCTACACCTTC | CAWSRQAGGYTF
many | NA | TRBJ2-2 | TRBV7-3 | TGTGCCAGCAGCTTACTGGCTTACGCGAACACCGGGGAGCTGTTTTTT | CASSLLAYANTGELFF
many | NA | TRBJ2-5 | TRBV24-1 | TGTGCCACCAGTGATGGTGAGACCCAGTACTTC | CATSDGETQYF
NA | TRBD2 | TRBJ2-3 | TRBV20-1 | TGCGGTGCTCAGGGGGTACTAGCGGGGGCGCCAACAGATACGCAGTATTTT | CGAQGVLAGAPTDTQYF
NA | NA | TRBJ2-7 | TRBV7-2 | NA | CASSFYICSAQDAHSYEQYF
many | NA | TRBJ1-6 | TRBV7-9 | TGTGCCAGCAGCACGGGGTTGTATAATTCACCCCTCCACTTT | CASSTGLYNSPLHF
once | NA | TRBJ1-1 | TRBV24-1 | TGTGCCACCAATGATGCCTCAGGGAGAACTGAAGCTTTCTTT | CATNDASGRTEAFF